The rows below give T cell receptor beta chains drawn from one sample of a study of blood T cells in healthy people across ages. TCRdb processed the 5' RACE reads anew with MiXCR; each CDR3 protein has one entry. The sample lists 1.5 million or so distinct CDR3 sequences, 40% to 45% occurring once. The specimen was blood. These receptor sequences come from a woman aged 18-29 years in good health. Both conserved end residues are part of each CDR3. Fields, in order: CDR3 length, J gene, V gene, D gene, clone size, CDR3 protein, CDR3 DNA. D genes are given only for firm matches. Not all rows give a size; the values are once, few, many and, for expanded clones, a class.

15 TRBJ2-2 TRBV12-3/TRBV12-4 . . CASHYPGTYTGELFF TGTGCCAGCCATTACCCGGGGACATACACCGGGGAGCTGTTTTTT
15 TRBJ2-3 TRBV7-3 . . CASSYGSRGTDTQYF TGTGCCAGCAGCTACGGGAGCCGTGGCACAGATACGCAGTATTTT
13 TRBJ1-2 TRBV7-2 . few CASSFGQIYGYTF TGTGCCAGCAGCTTTGGTCAAATCTATGGCTACACCTTC
14 TRBJ1-2 TRBV4-3 . few CASSQVRSSYGYTF TGCGCCAGCAGCCAAGTGCGGAGTAGCTATGGCTACACCTTC
14 TRBJ2-1 TRBV6-1 . . CAGKIQSSYNEQFF TGTGCCGGCAAGATTCAGAGCTCCTACAATGAGCAGTTCTTC
17 TRBJ2-1 TRBV6-1 TRBD2 . CASSDPSGGGLYNEQFF TGTGCCAGCAGTGACCCTAGCGGAGGTGGCCTATACAATGAGCAGTTCTTC
15 TRBJ2-1 TRBV11-2 . . CASTQRRARRDEQFF TGTGCCAGCACCCAGCGTAGAGCTAGGAGGGATGAGCAGTTCTTC
15 TRBJ2-1 TRBV27 TRBD2 . CASSITSGPGGEQFF TGTGCCAGCAGTATTACTAGCGGGCCGGGGGGTGAGCAGTTCTTC
17 TRBJ2-3 TRBV6-2/TRBV6-3 TRBD2 . CASSYPRTSETTDTQYF TGTGCCAGCAGTTACCCGAGGACTAGCGAAACCACAGATACGCAGTATTTT
14 TRBJ1-2 TRBV19 . . CASSISGTDYGYTF TGTGCCAGTAGTATTTCCGGCACTGACTATGGCTACACCTTC
13 TRBJ2-5 TRBV20-1 TRBD2 few CSALAGAQETQYF TGCAGTGCTCTAGCGGGAGCCCAAGAGACCCAGTACTTC
13 TRBJ2-3 TRBV20-1 TRBD1 . CSVLGQGVNTQYF TGCAGTGTCTTGGGACAGGGGGTAAATACGCAGTATTTT
13 TRBJ2-4 TRBV4-3 . . CASSQGGKNIQYF TGCGCCAGCAGCCAAGGAGGCAAAAACATTCAGTACTTC
16 TRBJ2-1 TRBV20-1 . . CSARDRGSSSCNEQFF TGCAGTGCTAGAGATCGGGGGTCAAGCTCCTGCAATGAGCAGTTCTTC
13 TRBJ2-7 TRBV6-5 . few CASSYVSGNEQYF TGTGCCAGCAGTTACGTATCAGGGAACGAGCAGTACTTC
15 TRBJ2-7 TRBV6-6 TRBD1 . CASSYSADRGREQYF TGTGCCAGCAGTTACTCGGCCGACAGGGGAAGGGAACAGTACTTC
14 TRBJ1-5 TRBV6-1 . few CASSDTGHNQPQHF TGTGCCAGCAGTGACACAGGGCACAATCAGCCCCAGCATTTT
12 TRBJ2-7 TRBV2 TRBD1 once CASKQGDNEQYF TGTGCCAGCAAACAGGGGGACAATGAGCAGTACTTC
14 TRBJ1-2 TRBV29-1 . . CSVEGLRRANGYTF TGCAGCGTTGAGGGGCTGCGACGAGCAAATGGCTACACCTTC
16 TRBJ2-5 TRBV4-2 TRBD2 . CASSRTTSGEQETQYF TGTGCCAGCAGCCGAACGACTAGCGGGGAACAAGAGACCCAGTACTTC
14 TRBJ2-3 TRBV28 . . CASSSPGVTDTQYF TGTGCCAGCAGTTCTCCGGGGGTAACAGATACGCAGTATTTT
12 TRBJ2-7 TRBV3-1 . . CASSQNTYVQYF TGTGCCAGCAGCCAAAACACCTACGTGCAGTACTTC
14 TRBJ2-7 TRBV7-9 TRBD1 few CASSPDRVGYEQYF TGTGCCAGCAGCCCAGACAGGGTTGGTTACGAGCAGTACTTC
16 TRBJ2-1 TRBV3-1 TRBD1 . CASSQVQGSSYNEQFF TGTGCCAGCAGCCAAGTACAGGGGAGCTCCTACAATGAGCAGTTCTTC
14 TRBJ1-5 TRBV10-2 . . CAGSDGQSNQPQHF TGCGCCGGCAGTGACGGACAGAGCAATCAGCCCCAGCATTTT
14 TRBJ1-2 TRBV20-1 . . CSNGRARWNYGYTF TGCAGTAACGGCCGGGCCCGTTGGAACTATGGCTACACCTTC
15 TRBJ1-1 TRBV19 . . CASSRRTGTNTEAFF TGTGCCAGTAGTAGAAGAACAGGGACGAACACTGAAGCTTTCTTT
11 TRBJ2-3 TRBV9 . . CASMRGDTQYF TGTGCCAGCATGCGCGGAGATACGCAGTATTTT
20 TRBJ2-4 TRBV6-2/TRBV6-3 TRBD2 . CASSYWAPRLAGYAKNIQYF TGTGCCAGCAGTTACTGGGCTCCCCGACTAGCGGGATACGCCAAAAACATTCAGTACTTC
13 TRBJ2-7 TRBV12-3/TRBV12-4 . . CASSLGLQVEQYF TGTGCCAGCAGTTTGGGACTCCAGGTCGAGCAGTACTTC
13 TRBJ2-7 TRBV20-1 . few CSARPSGRYEQYF TGCAGTGCTAGACCCTCAGGGCGCTACGAGCAGTACTTC
17 TRBJ1-1 TRBV20-1 . . CSARSDALLGRVNEAFF TGCAGTGCTAGATCGGACGCACTCCTCGGTCGGGTAAATGAAGCTTTCTTT
14 TRBJ2-1 TRBV2 TRBD2 . CASSDPAGANEQFF TGTGCCAGCAGTGACCCAGCGGGAGCGAATGAGCAGTTCTTC
16 TRBJ2-1 TRBV7-2 . . CASSLSPGRLTNEQFF TGTGCCAGCAGCCTTTCTCCGGGACGGCTCACCAATGAGCAGTTCTTC
13 TRBJ2-3 TRBV3-1 TRBD1 few CASSQYRDSEQYF TGTGCCAGCAGCCAATACCGGGACAGTGAACAGTATTTT
15 TRBJ2-2 TRBV10-3 . . CAVNRQETYTGELFF TGTGCCGTCAACCGACAGGAGACTTACACCGGGGAGCTGTTTTTT
15 TRBJ2-3 TRBV20-1 . . CSASHPLLGTDTQYF TGCAGTGCTAGCCATCCACTCCTTGGCACAGATACGCAGTATTTT
14 TRBJ2-4 TRBV12-3/TRBV12-4 . . CASTPQGLKNIQYF TGTGCCAGCACCCCACAGGGCCTCAAAAACATTCAGTACTTC
15 TRBJ1-5 TRBV2 . . CASKSRRDSNQPQHF TGTGCCAGCAAGAGTCGAAGGGATAGCAATCAGCCCCAGCATTTT
14 TRBJ2-7 TRBV27 TRBD2 . CASSPTGGGGEQYF TGTGCCAGCAGTCCGACCGGGGGGGGCGGGGAGCAGTACTTC